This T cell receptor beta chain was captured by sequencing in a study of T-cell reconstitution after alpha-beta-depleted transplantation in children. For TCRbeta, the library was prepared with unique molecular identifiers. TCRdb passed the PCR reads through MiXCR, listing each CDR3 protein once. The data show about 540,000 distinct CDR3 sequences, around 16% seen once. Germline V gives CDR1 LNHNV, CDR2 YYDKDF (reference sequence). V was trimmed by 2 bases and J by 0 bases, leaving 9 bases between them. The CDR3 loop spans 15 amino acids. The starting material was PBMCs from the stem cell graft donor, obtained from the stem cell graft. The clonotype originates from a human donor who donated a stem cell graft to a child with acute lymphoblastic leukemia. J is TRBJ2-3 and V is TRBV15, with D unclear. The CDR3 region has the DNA TGTGCCACCAGCAGATTGCGGTATAGCACAGATACGCAGTATTTT. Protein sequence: CATSRLRYSTDTQYF.